This T cell receptor (beta chain) was documented in a study of shared clonotypes between healthy human individuals. As for the study in general: The donors, a couple of women and three men, were aged 18 to 49.

Assay execution took place at the deep level. Unsorted PBMC contributed about 0.3 ug DNA, tens of thousands of T cell genomes, to each replicate PCR. Clones were sequenced by immunoSEQ multiplex PCR, and TCRdb holds only the in-frame ones, with some missing. Of about 470,000 clones listed, roughly 83% are singletons. Every donor, a Caucasian adult, lived in Nashville, Tennessee. The V end was cut by 0 bases, the J end by 8 bases, with 14 bases between. Germline V lookup: CDR1 SGHDT, CDR2 YYEEEE. The CDR3 extends over 14 amino acids. This TCR was sampled from a woman in her 40s in good health. Some clones in this sample may be carry-over from other donors' samples. Sequenced sample: PBMCs. The J gene is TRBJ1-2, the V gene TRBV5-6, with D possibly TRBD1 on 6 matching bases. CDR3 residues: CASSLGQEVGGYTF. CDR3 DNA sequence: TGTGCCAGCAGCTTGGGACAGGAGGTTGGAGGCTACACCTTC.